The 13 T cell receptor beta chains presented below share a single source sample, sequenced in a study of PD-L1 blockade in urothelial cancer. Sequenced by immunoSEQ multiplex PCR; TCRdb stores in-frame clones only, minus some. The table lists tens of thousands of clones, around 80% of them singletons. This specimen consisted of PBMCs, obtained around atezolizumab (anti-PD-L1) treatment. The receptors derive from a man between 65 and 85 years old with urothelial cancer.

The rearrangement uses TRBV30 and TRBJ2-1; D possibly corresponds to TRBD2 (7 bases). This CDR3 is built from 15 residues. The V and J ends lost 0 bases and 7 bases respectively, with 16 bases between them. Germline CDR1 and CDR2: GTSNPN and SVGIG (reference sequence). DNA for the CDR3: TGTGCCTGGAGTGTACTGCGGGGGCGAGAGAATGAGCAGTTCTTC. This gives the protein CAWSVLRGRENEQFF.

This clone was observed a handful of times. V and J are TRBV4-2 and TRBJ1-2; 10 bases match TRBD1. CDR1 and CDR2 from the germline V gene are LGHNA and YNFKEQ. The CDR3 loop spans 16 amino acids. V shed 1 base, J shed 4 bases, and the junction held 6 bases outside the gene matches. The CDR3 sequence is CASSQGQGAPGYGYTF. CDR3 DNA sequence: TGTGCCAGCAGCCAAGGACAGGGGGCGCCAGGCTATGGCTACACCTTC.

This clone qualifies as medium-sized. The chain couples TRBV5-6 to TRBJ1-2; D perhaps matches TRBD1 (6 bases). V lost 5 bases and J lost 6, with 17 bases in between. The CDR3 contains 14 residues. Per the germline V gene, CDR1 is SGHDT and CDR2 is YYEEEE. The CDR3: CASRLGTGFDGYTF. CDR3 coding DNA: TGTGCCAGCAGGCTAGGAACAGGGTTCGATGGCTACACCTTC.

The chain combines TRBV2 with TRBJ2-3; 7 bases are a match to TRBD1. Trimming took 6 bases from V and 4 from J; bases not matched to a gene: 4. Germline V lookup: CDR1 SNHLY, CDR2 FYNNEI. The CDR3 contains 13 residues. The CDR3 bases are TGTGCCAGCAGGAAGACAGGGCCAGATACGCAGTATTTT. Amino acid sequence: CASRKTGPDTQYF.

This clone was counted a single time. The chain has TRBV15 and TRBJ1-1; 8 nucleotides line up with TRBD1. Germline V gives CDR1 LNHNV, CDR2 YYDKDF (reference sequence). There are 15 residues in the CDR3. J was trimmed by 1 base and V by 4 bases; bases with no gene match: 5. The chain's CDR3 is CATSTRTGKNTEAFF. Here the CDR3 DNA reads TGTGCCACCAGCACCCGGACAGGGAAGAACACTGAAGCTTTCTTT.

CDR3 loop: CATSATQGAAYEQYF. Here the CDR3 DNA reads TGTGCCACCAGCGCAACACAGGGGGCCGCCTACGAGCAGTACTTC. The chain recombines TRBV15 with TRBJ2-7, with 9 bases identical to TRBD1. CDR3 length equals 15 residues. Trimming took 5 bases from V and 2 from J; bases not matched to a gene: 7. Germline V gene data show CDR1 as LNHNV and CDR2 as YYDKDF (reference sequence).

The gene calls are TRBV15 and TRBJ2-1; 10 bases map to TRBD1. Germline-derived CDR1 and CDR2 are LNHNV and YYDKDF (reference sequence). CDR3 size: 16 residues. Trimming cost V 3 bases and J 2 bases; bases outside gene matches: 4. CDR3 sequence: CATSSRQGAPYNEQFF. CDR3 nucleotides: TGTGCCACCAGCAGTAGACAGGGGGCACCCTACAATGAGCAGTTCTTC.

The chain employs TRBV30 and TRBJ2-5, with TRBD1 matching 10 bases. The V segment lost 2 bases and the J segment 9 bases; nucleotides outside the gene matches: 9. CDR3 length: 14 residues. CDR1 and CDR2 (germline): GTSNPN, SVGIG (reference sequence). CDR3 residues: CAWSIGTGDVAQYF. The CDR3 DNA sequence: TGTGCCTGGAGTATCGGGACAGGGGATGTGGCCCAGTACTTC. The full variable domain, rest sourced from reference TRBV30 and TRBJ2-5, is SQTIHQWPATLVQPVGSPLSLECTVEGTSNPNLYWYRQAAGRGLQLLFYSVGIGQISSEVPQNLSASRPQDRQFILSSKKLLLSDSGFYLCAWSIGTGDVAQYFGPGTRLLVL.

This chain joins TRBV18 and TRBJ2-2; TRBD2 matches at 9 bases. The length of the CDR3 is 17 residues. The germline V gene encodes CDR1 KGHSH and CDR2 LQKENI. With 3 bases clipped from V and 6 bases from J, the junction kept 11 bases outside the gene matches. The CDR3 loop reads CASSPFVWTSDPGELFF. CDR3 coding DNA: TGTGCCAGCTCACCCTTTGTTTGGACTAGCGACCCCGGGGAGCTGTTTTTT.

The rearrangement links TRBV5-1 to TRBJ2-7; the D is unclear. Germline loops: CDR1 SGHRS, CDR2 YFSETQ. This CDR3 has 16 amino acids. V was shortened by 0 bases and J by 2 bases, with 15 bases between the two germline ends. The CDR3 is CASSLESNSNPYEQYF. For the CDR3, the DNA is TGCGCCAGCAGCTTGGAGTCCAACAGCAACCCCTACGAGCAGTACTTC.

The J gene is TRBJ1-1, the V gene TRBV3-1 (or the pseudogene TRBV3-2); the D is unclear. V lost 11 bases and J lost 7, with 8 bases in between. The CDR3 has 9 residues. Germline CDR1 is LGHDT and CDR2 is YNNKEL (reference sequence). The CDR3 sequence: CAPGIEAFF. In DNA, the CDR3 is TGTGCCCCCGGGATTGAAGCTTTCTTT.

The V gene is TRBV6-4, the J gene TRBJ1-4, with D possibly matching TRBD1 (5 bases). The CDR3 spans 15 residues. Trimming left V 3 bases short and J 3 bases short, with 11 bases between. From germline, CDR1 is MRHNA and CDR2 SNTAGT. CDR3 sequence: CASSEGTTSNEKLFF. For the CDR3, the DNA is TGTGCCAGCAGTGAGGGGACTACGTCTAATGAAAAACTGTTTTTT.

This clone is deemed medium-sized. The rearrangement uses TRBV5-1 and TRBJ2-1; 7 nucleotides agree with TRBD2. V shed 4 bases, J shed 7 bases, and the junction held 8 bases outside the gene matches. The germline CDR1 and CDR2 sequences are SGHRS and YFSETQ. This CDR3 has 14 amino acids. CDR3 in DNA: TGCGCCAGCAGCCCGCTGGATAGCGGGAATGAGCAGTTCTTC. Translation gives CASSPLDSGNEQFF. Supplemented by reference TRBV5-1 and TRBJ2-1, the full variable domain reads KAGVTQTPRYLIKTRGQQVTLSCSPISGHRSVSWYQQTPGQGLQFLFEYFSETQRNKGNFPGRFSGRQFSNSRSEMNVSTLELGDSALYLCASSPLDSGNEQFFGPGTRLTVL.